This TCR beta chain was retrieved from a study of early T cells in non-severe SARS-CoV-2 infection. The wider study: RNA in bulk from unsorted whole blood was sequenced, and chains were unpaired. Whole-study findings and limits: Clonotype matching in VDJdb favored anti-spike CD8 responses and did not capture private and CD4 specificities.

This clonotype came up once. The target antigen is unknown. This CDR3 comprises 12 residues. Germline assignment: CDR1 PRHDT and CDR2 FYEKMQ (reference sequence). The ends were cut back, 0 bases at V and 5 bases at J, with 4 bases in the middle. Individual cDNA molecules received unique molecular identifiers during library preparation. TCRdb passed the 5' RACE reads through MiXCR, listing each CDR3 protein once. The sample lists approximately 90,000 distinct CDR3 sequences; around 16% were seen once. The specimen was whole blood, collected at baseline. V usage is TRBV13 and J usage is TRBJ2-5; D is uncertain. The source of this sequence is an adult who was a healthcare worker with PCR-confirmed SARS-CoV-2 infection or an uninfected control (not recorded which). The CDR3 sequence is CASSLGEETQYF. CDR3 in DNA: TGTGCCAGCAGCTTAGGGGAGGAGACCCAGTACTTC.